The rows below give T cell receptor beta chains drawn from one sample of a study of T cells in narcolepsy. Only in-frame clones appear in the TCRdb table, and some are missing; sequencing was by immunoSEQ multiplex PCR. This table holds 25,000 to 35,000 clones, over 80% found once. The sample taken for sequencing was CD45RA- memory CD4+ T cells from PBMCs. The receptor set was obtained from a human donor with narcolepsy. Each CDR3 is given with its conserved first and last residue. A D gene is named only where the DNA matches it firmly. For some rows the clone size is stated as once, few or many, or as a class when expanded; others skip it.

j_call | v_call | d_call | clone_size | cdr3_nt | cdr3_aa
TRBJ1-1 | TRBV14 | TRBD1 | once | TGTGCCAGTAGCCAAGACAGGGTGGCTGAAGCTTTCTTT | CASSQDRVAEAFF
TRBJ2-5 | TRBV18 | TRBD2 | - | TGTGCCAGCTCACCACGGGTTCGGGGGGGACTTCAAGAGACCCAGTACTTC | CASSPRVRGGLQETQYF
TRBJ2-7 | TRBV7-9 | TRBD1 | - | TGTGCCAGCAGCCAACTCGGGACAGGGGCCTACGAGCAGTACTTC | CASSQLGTGAYEQYF
TRBJ2-2 | TRBV5-1 | TRBD2 | - | TGCGCCAGCAGCTCACTAGCGGGGGGCACGACAGCCGGGGAGCTGTTTTTT | CASSSLAGGTTAGELFF
TRBJ1-2 | TRBV18 | TRBD1 | few | TGTGCCAGCTCACCCCGGGACAGGGGGTTGGCCACCTTC | CASSPRDRGLATF
TRBJ1-3 | TRBV5-1 | TRBD1 | once | TGCGCCAGCAGCCCCGGGACAGGGTTCGGGGGCACCATATATTTT | CASSPGTGFGGTIYF
TRBJ1-5 | TRBV7-2 | - | - | TGTGCCAGCAGCTTAAACCCAGGGGCCCTCAATCAGCCCCAGCATTTT | CASSLNPGALNQPQHF
TRBJ2-1 | TRBV7-9 | - | - | TGTGCCAGCAGCTTAGCCGGCACCCGGAATGAGCAGTTCTTC | CASSLAGTRNEQFF
TRBJ1-2 | TRBV4-3 | - | - | TGCGCCAGCAGCCAAGTGGGGCAGGTAGTCGGTGGCTACACCTTC | CASSQVGQVVGGYTF
TRBJ1-1 | TRBV6-5 | - | - | TGTGCCAGCAGTTCAGGGGAGAACACTGAAGCTTTCTTT | CASSSGENTEAFF
TRBJ1-6 | TRBV2 | - | - | TGTGCCAGCACCCCGGACGGACAGAATTCACCCCTCCACTTT | CASTPDGQNSPLHF
TRBJ1-1 | TRBV19 | TRBD1 | - | TGTGCCAGTACCGGGACAGGGGGTCAGGGCACTGAAGCTTTCTTT | CASTGTGGQGTEAFF
TRBJ1-1 | TRBV18 | TRBD1 | - | TGTGCCAGCTCAGTAACTAAAGGACAGGGGAAGACTGAAGCTTTCTTT | CASSVTKGQGKTEAFF
TRBJ1-5 | TRBV7-9 | TRBD1 | - | TGTGCCAGCAGCCCAGGGGGGACGAGCAATCAGCCCCAGCATTTT | CASSPGGTSNQPQHF
TRBJ1-4 | TRBV27 | TRBD1 | - | TGTGCCAGCAGTCTCCAGACAGGGGGTAATGAAAAACTGTTTTTT | CASSLQTGGNEKLFF
TRBJ2-2 | TRBV5-1 | - | - | TGCGCCAGCAGCCCTACCGACACCGGGGAGCTGTTTTTT | CASSPTDTGELFF
TRBJ2-1 | TRBV2 | - | once | TGTGCCAGCAGTGAGGGCAGAAGCTCCTACAATGAGCAGTTCTTC | CASSEGRSSYNEQFF
TRBJ1-6 | TRBV13 | TRBD1 | - | TGTGCCAGCAGCATTGGCAGGGGGCGGGGTAATTCACCCCTCCACTTT | CASSIGRGRGNSPLHF
TRBJ1-2 | TRBV5-1 | TRBD1 | - | TGCGCCAGCAGCCGGGACAGGGCTGATGGCTACACCTTC | CASSRDRADGYTF
TRBJ1-2 | TRBV5-1 | TRBD1 | - | TGCGCCAGCAAGGTCTCCGTTTCAGGGGGAGCTAACTATGGCTACACCTTC | CASKVSVSGGANYGYTF
TRBJ2-7 | TRBV19 | - | - | TGTGCCAGTAGTATTGAAGACGAGCAGTACTTC | CASSIEDEQYF
TRBJ2-5 | TRBV30 | TRBD1 | few | TGTGCCTGGAGTTTCACGGACAGGGAAACCGACTTC | CAWSFTDRETDF
TRBJ2-7 | TRBV4-1 | - | - | TGCGCCAGCAGCCCCTACTTTCGAGACGAGCAGTACTTC | CASSPYFRDEQYF
TRBJ2-7 | TRBV28 | TRBD1 | - | TGTGCCAGCAGTTTATCCGGGACAGGGGGCTACGAGCAGTACTTC | CASSLSGTGGYEQYF
TRBJ1-5 | TRBV2 | - | - | TGTGCCAGCAGAGGGTCCCAGGGAGATCAGCCCCAGCATTTT | CASRGSQGDQPQHF
TRBJ2-7 | TRBV7-2 | TRBD1 | - | TGTGCCAGCAGCCTACGCGGGACAGGGAACTACGAGCAGTACTTC | CASSLRGTGNYEQYF
TRBJ1-2 | TRBV10-3 | - | - | TGTGCCATCAGGACCTCCGAGACAGAGTATGGCTACACCTTC | CAIRTSETEYGYTF
TRBJ2-5 | TRBV5-1 | - | - | TGCGCCAGCCGGGTCCAGGAGACCCAGTACTTC | CASRVQETQYF
TRBJ1-1 | TRBV9 | - | - | TGTGCCAGCAGCGTAGAGGTAAACACTGAAGCTTTCTTT | CASSVEVNTEAFF
TRBJ1-2 | TRBV5-1 | - | - | TGCGCCAGCAGGCGGGGGCCGGCCGATAACTATGGCTACACCTTC | CASRRGPADNYGYTF
TRBJ2-3 | TRBV9 | TRBD2 | - | TGTGCCAGCAGCACCCAGGGAGGGGGCACAGATACGCAGTATTTT | CASSTQGGGTDTQYF
TRBJ2-5 | TRBV5-1 | - | - | TGCGCCAGCAGCTTGCAAGGGCTAGAGACCCAGTACTTC | CASSLQGLETQYF
TRBJ2-6 | TRBV5-4 | - | - | TGTGCCAGCAGCTTGGTTAGGACAGAGGCCAACGTCCTGACTTTC | CASSLVRTEANVLTF
TRBJ1-2 | TRBV4-3 | - | - | TGCGCCAGCAGCCAAATTCCCGGGGCTACTAACTATGGCTACACCTTC | CASSQIPGATNYGYTF
TRBJ1-4 | TRBV25-1 | - | - | TGTGCCAGCAGTGAATCCCTGATACAGGGTGAAAAACTGTTTTTT | CASSESLIQGEKLFF
TRBJ1-4 | TRBV30 | TRBD1 | - | TGTGCCTGGACGGACAGGGGGAGTCCATCAACTAATGAAAAACTGTTTTTT | CAWTDRGSPSTNEKLFF
TRBJ1-1 | TRBV15 | - | - | TGTGCCACCAGCAGAGATTTGGGGTACGACACTGAAGCTTTCTTT | CATSRDLGYDTEAFF
TRBJ2-7 | TRBV6-5 | - | once | TGTGCCAGCGGGATTCCCTCCTACGAGCAGTACTTC | CASGIPSYEQYF
TRBJ2-1 | TRBV5-4 | TRBD1 | - | TGTGCCAGCAGCATTAACCCCCGGGACAGGGGTCGTGAGCAGTTCTTC | CASSINPRDRGREQFF
TRBJ1-6 | TRBV9 | - | - | TGTGCCAGCAGCGTAGTCGGGGATTCACCCCTCCACTTT | CASSVVGDSPLHF
TRBJ2-1 | TRBV27 | TRBD1 | - | TGTGCCAGCAGTGAAAGGGACAGGGGACTTTGGTTCTTC | CASSERDRGLWFF
TRBJ2-3 | TRBV7-2 | - | - | TGTGCCAGCAGCCCAACAGGGATCCCCACAGATACGCAGTATTTT | CASSPTGIPTDTQYF
TRBJ2-1 | TRBV10-3 | - | few | TGTGCCATCAGTGAGTCCCCAACAGGGAGCTCCTACAATGAGCAGTTCTTC | CAISESPTGSSYNEQFF
TRBJ2-7 | TRBV5-1 | TRBD1 | once | TGCGCCAGCAGCCCCTGGGACAGGGGAAGCTACGAGCAGTACTTC | CASSPWDRGSYEQYF
TRBJ2-1 | TRBV7-9 | TRBD2 | - | TGTGCCAGCAGTCAAAGCGGGGGGGAATACAATGAGCAGTTCTTC | CASSQSGGEYNEQFF